This TCR beta chain was retrieved from a study of blood T cell repertoires in COVID-19. Study information: Italy, Spain and the United States were the sources of the convalescent and acute COVID-19 samples. Nucleic acid was either cDNA or gDNA, and it came from T cells, B-cell-depleted T cells, or PBMCs.

V trimming: 5 bases; J trimming: 2 bases; junction bases outside the gene matches: 2. CDR3 length equals 14 residues. Germline V CDR1 and CDR2: LNHDA, SQIVND (reference sequence). In the original processing: By means of reference gene primer amplification, nucleated cell counts were estimated. Measured with immunoSEQ multiplex PCR; TCRdb has only the in-frame clones, and not every one. The V and J calls and clone size come from that table; D and trimming were worked out from the DNA. Here the sample spans 35,000 or so clones, roughly 86% being singletons. The specimen sequenced was peripheral blood. The chain employs TRBV19 and TRBJ1-2; 10 bases agree with TRBD1. The sequence came from a man in his 70s with acute or convalescent COVID-19. The CDR3 DNA follows: TGTGCCAGTAGTGCGGGACAGGGGAACTATGGCTACACCTTC. The encoded protein is CASSAGQGNYGYTF.